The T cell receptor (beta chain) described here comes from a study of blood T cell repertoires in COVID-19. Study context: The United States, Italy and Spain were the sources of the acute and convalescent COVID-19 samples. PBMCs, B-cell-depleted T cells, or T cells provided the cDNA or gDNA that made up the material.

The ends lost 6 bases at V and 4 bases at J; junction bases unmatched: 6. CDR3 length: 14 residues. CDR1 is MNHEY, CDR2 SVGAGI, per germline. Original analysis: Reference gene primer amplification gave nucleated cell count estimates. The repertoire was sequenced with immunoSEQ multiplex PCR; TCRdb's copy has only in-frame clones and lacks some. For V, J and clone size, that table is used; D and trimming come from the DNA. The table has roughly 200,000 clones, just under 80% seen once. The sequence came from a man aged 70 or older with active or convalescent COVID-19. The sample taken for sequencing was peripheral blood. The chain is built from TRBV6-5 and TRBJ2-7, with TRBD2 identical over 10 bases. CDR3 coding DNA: TGTGCCAGCAGCCCGGGAGCGGGAGGGTACGAGCAGTACTTC. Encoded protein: CASSPGAGGYEQYF.